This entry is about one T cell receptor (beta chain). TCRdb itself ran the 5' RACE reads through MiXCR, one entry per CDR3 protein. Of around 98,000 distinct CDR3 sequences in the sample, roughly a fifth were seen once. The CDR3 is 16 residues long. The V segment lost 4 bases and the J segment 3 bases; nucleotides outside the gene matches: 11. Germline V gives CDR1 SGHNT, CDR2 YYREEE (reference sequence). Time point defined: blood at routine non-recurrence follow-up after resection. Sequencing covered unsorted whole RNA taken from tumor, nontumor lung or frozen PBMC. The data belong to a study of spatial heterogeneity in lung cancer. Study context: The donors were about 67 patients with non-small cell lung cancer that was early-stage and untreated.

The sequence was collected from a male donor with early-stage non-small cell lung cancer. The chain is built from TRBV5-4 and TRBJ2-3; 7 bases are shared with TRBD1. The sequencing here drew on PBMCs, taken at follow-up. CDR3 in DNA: TGTGCCAGCAGCCCGGAGACAGGGAGCCAGACAGATACGCAGTATTTT. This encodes CASSPETGSQTDTQYF.